This T cell receptor beta chain appears in the sequencing data of a study of CXCR3 chemokines and chemotherapy response in bladder cancer (dated by TCRdb to between 2021 and 2024). As for the study more broadly: The study examined whether intratumoral CXCR3 chemokine system activity predicted chemotherapy response in human bladder cancer.

The library was obtained by PCR. The run used an Illumina HiSeq 2500. TCRdb itself trimmed the public reads at Q25 with fastp, ran MiXCR and retained productive beta chains. Each entry is one CDR3 protein sequence, shown with its most common DNA and genes. The sample has around 1,000 distinct CDR3 sequences on record, about 18% of them singletons. 15% to 20% of the sample is in the top ten clones. Many counts were recorded for this clonotype. The clone's antigen remains unknown. No base-level quality is on record; no much larger clone is a single base apart. Sequences DFQATT (CDR1) and SNEGSKA (CDR2) are obtained from the germline V gene (reference sequence). The cysteine opens and the phenylalanine closes a CDR3 of 13 amino acids. Kept here is only the CDR3 DNA, which spans 39 bases and is read in frame from base 1. V is cut by 5 bases and J by 5 bases, and the space between the germline ends is 15 bases.

This TCR derives from a human donor with bladder cancer that responded to neoadjuvant chemotherapy. The rearranged segments are TRBV20-1 and TRBJ1-2; the D gene is not confidently resolved. This sample was gathered from a patient whose treatment included neoadjuvant chemotherapy. CDR3 region: CSALVPSGYGYTF. The DNA is TGCAGTGCTCTGGTTCCTAGCGGGTATGGCTACACCTTC.